This T cell receptor (beta chain) was obtained from a study of T-cell reconstitution after alpha-beta-depleted transplantation in children. With 1 base removed from V and 6 bases from J, the gap between germline ends came to 12 bases. The CDR3 runs 14 residues. The authors prepared the TCRbeta library with unique molecular identifiers. TCRdb passed the PCR reads through MiXCR, listing each CDR3 protein once. The sample carries hundreds of thousands of distinct CDR3 sequences, about 10% recorded once. The TCR was taken from a human donor who donated a stem cell graft to a child with acute myeloid leukemia. This sample comprised PBMCs from the stem cell graft donor, obtained from the stem cell graft. The chain has TRBV12-3 or TRBV12-4 and TRBJ1-1, with D tentatively TRBD1 (6 bases). CDR3 in DNA: TGTGCCAGCAGTTTAGTCGGGAAGGGGGCTGAAGCTTTCTTT. Translation: CASSLVGKGAEAFF.